Listed here are 18 T cell receptor beta chains from one sample, sequenced in a study of shared clonotypes between healthy human individuals. Only in-frame clones appear in the TCRdb table, and some are missing; sequencing was by immunoSEQ multiplex PCR. The sample contains 650,000 to 800,000 clones, 90% to 95% of which appear only once. Naive CD8 cells, CD45RO-negative and positively selected for CCR7, excluded terminally differentiated effector memory CD45RA+ cells. Sequencing was carried out using naive CD8+ T cells sorted from blood. The receptors stem from a man in his thirties or forties in good health.

A single count supports this clone. Here the CDR3 DNA reads TGCGCCAGCAGGGGGCCCGGGGAGCTGTTTTTT. It specifies CASRGPGELFF. V usage is TRBV5-1 and J usage is TRBJ2-2, with D possibly being TRBD1 (5 bases). This CDR3 has 11 amino acids. Looked up from germline, CDR1 is SGHRS and CDR2 is YFSETQ. V was clipped by 5 bases and J by 6 bases, with 5 bases between them.

The CDR3 nucleotides are TGTGCCAGCAGTCGGGACTATGGCTACACCTTC. Encoded protein: CASSRDYGYTF. The chain is built from TRBV6-1 and TRBJ1-2; D unclear. Germline V gene sequence: CDR1 MNHNS, CDR2 SASEGT. The CDR3 has 11 amino acids. V was pared by 5 bases and J by 3 bases, with 4 bases between.

This chain joins TRBV9 and TRBJ2-1; 9 nucleotides line up with TRBD1. Per the germline V gene, CDR1 is SGDLS and CDR2 is YYNGEE. Unmatched junction bases numbered 1, after V lost 3 bases and J lost 9 bases. This CDR3 has 12 amino acids. CDR3 coding DNA: TGTGCCAGCAGCGGACAGGGGGGTGAGCAGTTCTTC. Translation gives CASSGQGGEQFF. The entire variable domain, with the rest obtained from reference TRBV9 and TRBJ2-1, is as follows: DSGVTQTPKHLITATGQRVTLRCSPRSGDLSVYWYQQSLDQGLQFLIQYYNGEERAKGNILERFSAQQFPDLHSELNLSSLELGDSALYFCASSGQGGEQFFGPGTRLTVL.

The rearrangement uses TRBV18 and TRBJ2-5, with 9 bases that match TRBD2. With 3 bases clipped from V and 3 bases from J, the junction kept 5 bases outside the gene matches. CDR1 KGHSH and CDR2 LQKENI come from the germline V gene. The CDR3 totals 15 residues. The DNA for the CDR3 is TGTGCCAGCTCACCCCCTAGCGGGGATAAAGAGACCCAGTACTTC. Protein: CASSPPSGDKETQYF.

The J gene is TRBJ2-2, the V gene TRBV10-2; 10 bases are a match to TRBD2. V gave up 1 base and J gave up 6 bases; unmatched junction bases: 5. Germline values: CDR1 WSHSY, CDR2 SAAADI. The CDR3 has 16 amino acids. The CDR3 is CASSELLAGTPGELFF. The CDR3 coding sequence is TGCGCCAGCAGTGAGTTACTAGCGGGAACGCCCGGGGAGCTGTTTTTT.

On this clone itself: Distinct nucleotide sequences in the sample also encode this CDR3. This chain links TRBV7-9 with TRBJ1-4; 8 bases line up with TRBD1. Germline V lookup: CDR1 SEHNR, CDR2 FQNEAQ (reference sequence). CDR3 length: 14 residues. V lost 5 bases, J lost 8 bases, and 7 bases stayed unmatched. The CDR3 nucleotides are TGTGCCAGCAGCCCGCCAGGGGGCCGGGAAAAACTGTTTTTT. Translating gives CASSPPGGREKLFF.

J is TRBJ1-1 and V is TRBV19; the D is unclear. The CDR3 runs to 15 residues. Between the trimmed V and J ends, which lost 3 bases and 2 bases, there was a span of 13 bases. Per germline, CDR1 LNHDA and CDR2 SQIVND (reference sequence). The CDR3: CASSILPGPNTEAFF. The DNA for the CDR3 is TGTGCCAGTAGTATCCTACCGGGCCCCAACACTGAAGCTTTCTTT.

This clone occurred once. CDR3 protein: CASSGGTSGLGFQETQYF. The DNA for the CDR3 is TGTGCCAGCAGCGGAGGGACTAGCGGGCTTGGCTTCCAAGAGACCCAGTACTTC. The chain combines TRBV28 with TRBJ2-5; TRBD2 matches at 12 bases. J was trimmed by 1 base and V by 6 bases; bases with no gene match: 12. The V gene's germline CDR1 is MDHEN and CDR2 SYDVKM. The CDR3 is made up of 18 amino acids.

The chain links TRBV6-6 to TRBJ2-7, with D unclear. Trimming took 6 bases from V and 5 from J, leaving 11 bases between them. CDR1 and CDR2 (germline): MNHNY, SVGAGI (reference sequence). CDR3 length: 12 residues. The CDR3 bases are TGTGCCAGCAGCTCCTCCCGTAACGAGCAGTACTTC. It yields the protein CASSSSRNEQYF.

The CDR3, as DNA: TGTGCCAGCAGCCGAGGGGGCCCCTACAATGAGCAGTTCTTC. Protein sequence: CASSRGGPYNEQFF. The chain joins TRBV27 to TRBJ2-1; 7 bases agree with TRBD1. Germline loops: CDR1 MNHEY, CDR2 SMNVEV (reference sequence). J lost 2 bases, V lost 6 bases, and 4 bases had no gene match. The CDR3 has 14 amino acids.

The chain couples TRBV9 to TRBJ1-2; 8 nucleotides align to TRBD1. The CDR3 totals 16 residues. V trimming: 3 bases; J trimming: 3 bases; junction bases outside the gene matches: 10. Germline loops: CDR1 SGDLS, CDR2 YYNGEE. The DNA of the CDR3 is TGTGCCAGCAGCGAGCCGGGACAGGAGCAAGACTATGGCTACACCTTC. Protein sequence: CASSEPGQEQDYGYTF.

This clone has only one observation. The genes are TRBV14 and TRBJ1-2; a weak D match, TRBD1 (5 bases). CDR1 and CDR2 (germline): SGHDN, FVKESK. V lost 3 bases to trimming and J lost 1 base, with 9 bases between them. The CDR3 spans 14 residues. Written as DNA, the CDR3 is TGTGCCAGCAGCCATTGGGGGAGTAACTATGGCTACACCTTC. This codes for CASSHWGSNYGYTF.

The CDR3 region has the DNA TGTGCCAGCAGGTCCGGGAGTGGCGAGCAGTTCTTC. As protein: CASRSGSGEQFF. This sequence joins TRBV7-9 and TRBJ2-1, with a weak D call TRBD2 (6 bases). CDR1 is SEHNR and CDR2 is FQNEAQ in the germline V gene (reference sequence). V lost 6 bases, J lost 10 bases, and 13 bases lay in between. This CDR3 has 12 residues.

The chain combines TRBV7-9 with TRBJ1-4, with 8 nucleotides matching TRBD1. The J segment lost 8 bases and the V segment lost 5 bases, leaving 10 bases of the junction unmatched. This CDR3 has 15 residues. Per germline, CDR1 SEHNR and CDR2 FQNEAQ (reference sequence). The chain's CDR3 is CASSPWTGSSEKLFF. The CDR3 DNA follows: TGTGCCAGCAGCCCATGGACAGGGTCTAGCGAAAAACTGTTTTTT.

J is TRBJ1-4 and V is TRBV6-5; unclear D gene. CDR1 is MNHEY and CDR2 is SVGAGI in the germline V gene. Trimming cost V 6 bases and J 7 bases, with 12 bases left between them. CDR3 length equals 13 residues. CDR3 DNA: TGTGCCAGCAGATCCCCTGGGATTGAAAAACTGTTTTTT. This translates into CASRSPGIEKLFF.

The genes are TRBV25-1 and TRBJ1-1; weak D call: TRBD1 (5 bases). CDR1 and CDR2 from the germline V gene are MGHDK and SYGVNS. The CDR3 runs to 12 residues. The V end lost 1 base, the J end lost 7 bases, and 7 bases lay between the germline ends. CDR3 coding DNA: TGTGCCAGCAGTGAATGGGACGGTGAAGCTTTCTTT. This translates into CASSEWDGEAFF.

A word on this clone: At the DNA level, this CDR3 is encoded by other sequences in the same sample as well. The chain is built from TRBV19 and TRBJ2-1; D call uncertain. Trimming pared 3 bases from V and 0 bases from J, leaving 9 bases between. There are 15 residues in the CDR3. Germline CDR1 is LNHDA and CDR2 is SQIVND (reference sequence). The CDR3 protein is CASSIPLSSYNEQFF. For the CDR3, the DNA is TGTGCCAGTAGTATCCCGCTAAGCTCCTACAATGAGCAGTTCTTC.

The chain couples TRBV4-3 to TRBJ2-7, with TRBD2 as a possible D gene (6 bases). Germline-derived CDR1 and CDR2 are LGHNA and YSLEER. V dropped 4 bases and J dropped 3 bases, with 10 bases sitting between them. CDR3 length: 13 amino acids. This chain's CDR3 is CASSLGLHYEQYF. The CDR3 nucleotides read TGCGCCAGCAGCCTGGGACTTCACTACGAGCAGTACTTC.